This passage covers 22 T cell receptor beta chains from one sample sequenced in a study of shared clonotypes between healthy human individuals. Repertoires were generated with immunoSEQ multiplex PCR, while TCRdb's copy carries only in-frame clones and drops some. The sample records some 2,500,000 clones, under 95% being singletons. The sequenced sample was naive CD4+ T cells from PBMCs. The subset here: CD45RA+ positively selected. These receptors were obtained from a man younger than 35 in good health. Some clones in this sample may be carry-over from other donors' samples.

The chain has TRBV4-1 and TRBJ2-3, with TRBD1 matching 8 bases. Trimming took 0 bases from V and 5 from J; bases not matched to a gene: 10. This CDR3 spans 17 amino acids. Looked up from germline, CDR1 is MGHRA and CDR2 is YSYEKL. The CDR3 DNA reads as TGCGCCAGCAGCCAAGATTCGGCAGGGGGCGTTAAAGATACGCAGTATTTT. It is translated as CASSQDSAGGVKDTQYF.

This sequence joins TRBV7-3 and TRBJ2-7; TRBD2 agrees at 8 bases. The V and J ends lost 3 bases and 5 bases, in that order; junction bases with no gene match: 12. The germline V gene has CDR1 SGHTA and CDR2 FQGTGA. The CDR3 contains 16 residues. In DNA form, the CDR3 reads TGTGCCAGCAGCTTGCGTAGGGCTAGCGGGTCCGACGAGCAGTACTTC. It encodes CASSLRRASGSDEQYF. Full variable domain (rest looked up from reference TRBV7-3 and TRBJ2-7): GAGVSQTPSNKVTEKGKYVELRCDPISGHTALYWYRQSLGQGPEFLIYFQGTGAADDSGLPNDRFFAVRPEGSVSTLKIQRTERGDSAVYLCASSLRRASGSDEQYFGPGTRLTVT.

The V call is TRBV4-1, the J call TRBJ1-1; D is possibly TRBD1 (6 bases). Germline loops: CDR1 MGHRA, CDR2 YSYEKL. This CDR3 has 17 amino acids. V lost 1 base, J lost 3 bases, and 18 bases lay in between. The CDR3 bases are TGCGCCAGCAGCCAAGGATTTCCGTCAGGGGCGTACACTGAAGCTTTCTTT. The encoded protein is CASSQGFPSGAYTEAFF.

V usage is TRBV6-6 and J usage is TRBJ1-2; 9 bases map to TRBD1. Trimming cost V 6 bases and J 8 bases; bases outside gene matches: 10. CDR3 length equals 14 residues. Germline V gene data show CDR1 as MNHNY and CDR2 as SVGAGI (reference sequence). The CDR3 nucleotides read TGTGCCAGCAGATTACCGGGACAGGGTGGCGGCTACACCTTC. Translation gives CASRLPGQGGGYTF.

A single count supports this clone. The same CDR3 arises from other DNA sequences in this sample as well. The gene calls are TRBV28 and TRBJ1-5; TRBD1 matches 8 bases. The CDR3 has 14 residues. CDR1 is MDHEN, CDR2 SYDVKM, per germline. Trimming removed 2 bases from V and 4 bases from J; junction bases left unmatched: 1. CDR3: CASSLNRGNQPQHF. The CDR3 DNA reads as TGTGCCAGCAGTTTAAACAGGGGGAATCAGCCCCAGCATTTT.

The chain has TRBV5-1 and TRBJ2-2, with 9 positions matching TRBD1. The CDR3 totals 17 residues. Germline V gives CDR1 SGHRS, CDR2 YFSETQ. The trim removed 0 bases at V and 3 bases at J, leaving 6 bases unmatched. The CDR3 here is CASSLDHRGQDTGELFF. The CDR3 nucleotides are TGCGCCAGCAGCTTGGACCACAGGGGGCAGGACACCGGGGAGCTGTTTTTT. The entire variable domain, with the rest obtained from reference TRBV5-1 and TRBJ2-2, is as follows: KAGVTQTPRYLIKTRGQQVTLSCSPISGHRSVSWYQQTPGQGLQFLFEYFSETQRNKGNFPGRFSGRQFSNSRSEMNVSTLELGDSALYLCASSLDHRGQDTGELFFGEGSRLTVL.

This clone showed up just once. The genes are TRBV19 and TRBJ1-5; maybe TRBD1 (5 bases). The CDR3 covers 16 residues. Per germline, CDR1 LNHDA and CDR2 SQIVND (reference sequence). V was pared by 8 bases and J by 7 bases, with 24 bases between. The CDR3 DNA reads TGTGCCAGTTGGCCTGAGGCGCAGGGCCCCAGCCAGCCCCAGCATTTT. As protein: CASWPEAQGPSQPQHF. The complete variable domain, with remaining parts taken from reference TRBV19 and TRBJ1-5, reads DGGITQSPKYLFRKEGQNVTLSCEQNLNHDAMYWYRQDPGQGLRLIYYSQIVNDFQKGDIAEGYSVSREKKESFPLTVTSAQKNPTAFYLCASWPEAQGPSQPQHFGDGTRLSIL.

The chain links TRBV29-1 to TRBJ1-2, with D unresolved. Per the germline V gene, CDR1 is SQVTM and CDR2 is ANQGSEA. Trimming cost V 1 base and J 4 bases, with 7 bases left between them. CDR3 size: 12 residues. For the CDR3, the DNA is TGCAGCGTTGAAGGCGGTAGCTATGGCTACACCTTC. Protein: CSVEGGSYGYTF. The full variable domain, its missing parts supplied by reference TRBV29-1 and TRBJ1-2, is SAVISQKPSRDICQRGTSLTIQCQVDSQVTMMFWYRQQPGQSLTLIATANQGSEATYESGFVIDKFPISRPNLTFSTLTVSNMSPEDSSIYLCSVEGGSYGYTFGSGTRLTVV.

The V and J genes are TRBV10-3 and TRBJ2-5, with D hard to call. This CDR3 is 12 amino acids long. Trimming took off 4 bases at V and 3 bases at J, with 6 bases between the two ends. Germline V gene lookup returns CDR1 ENHRY and CDR2 SYGVKD. CDR3 sequence: CAISGGKETQYF. Written as DNA, the CDR3 is TGTGCCATCAGTGGGGGTAAAGAGACCCAGTACTTC.

The chain links TRBV5-6 to TRBJ1-1; D ambiguous. The germline V and J ends were trimmed by 5 bases and 6 bases, with 20 bases remaining between them. The CDR3 covers 15 residues. Germline loops: CDR1 SGHDT, CDR2 YYEEEE. The CDR3 spells CASRYLSRDSPEAFF. CDR3 DNA: TGTGCCAGCAGATACCTTAGCCGGGATAGTCCTGAAGCTTTCTTT.

V gene TRBV7-9 combines with J gene TRBJ1-1; D is uncertain. Trimming left V 3 bases short and J 4 bases short, with 12 bases between. Germline V gene data show CDR1 as SEHNR and CDR2 as FQNEAQ (reference sequence). This CDR3 spans 14 amino acids. In DNA, the CDR3 is TGTGCCAGCAGCTTCTCTATACAAGGCACTGAAGCTTTCTTT. Protein sequence: CASSFSIQGTEAFF.

The CDR3 bases are TGTGCCAGCAGCTCCAGGACAGATAACACTGAAGCTTTCTTT. Its translation is CASSSRTDNTEAFF. This chain links TRBV7-8 with TRBJ1-1, with D perhaps matching TRBD1 (6 bases). V gave up 4 bases and J gave up 2 bases, with 11 bases separating them. The CDR3 sequence is 14 residues long. The V gene's germline CDR1 is SGHVS and CDR2 FQNEAQ.

This chain connects TRBV29-1 to TRBJ2-2, with D perhaps TRBD1 or TRBD2 (5 bases each). Germline values: CDR1 SQVTM, CDR2 ANQGSEA. Trimming pared 4 bases from V and 4 bases from J, leaving 13 bases between. CDR3 size: 14 residues. In DNA, the CDR3 is TGCAGCGTTGGTGGGGGTCGGGTCACCGGGGAGCTGTTTTTT. Translation gives CSVGGGRVTGELFF.

The DNA for the CDR3 is TGTGCCAGCAGCTCACTTGGGGGACTAGCGGGAGTCTACGAGCAGTACTTC. Translation gives CASSSLGGLAGVYEQYF. The chain recombines TRBV7-8 with TRBJ2-7; 14 bases align to TRBD2. This CDR3 is 17 amino acids long. CDR1 is SGHVS and CDR2 is FQNEAQ in the germline V gene. With 4 bases clipped from V and 3 bases from J, the junction kept 8 bases outside the gene matches.

This clone came up a few times. This rearrangement joins TRBV7-9 to TRBJ1-4; D is unclear. The germline V and J ends were trimmed by 5 bases and 13 bases, with 11 bases remaining between them. This CDR3 has 11 residues. Looked up from germline, CDR1 is SEHNR and CDR2 is FQNEAQ (reference sequence). As DNA, the CDR3 is TGTGCCAGCAGCCTTGGGCCCGGACTGTTTTTT. This encodes CASSLGPGLFF.

This rearrangement joins TRBV7-7 to TRBJ2-5; TRBD1 aligns across 11 bases. V shed 5 bases and J 4 bases; nucleotides not matched to a gene: 9. The germline gives CDR1 SSHAT, CDR2 FNYEAQ (reference sequence). This CDR3 spans 16 amino acids. The CDR3 region is CASSTGTGGSAETQYF. In DNA, the CDR3 is TGTGCCAGCAGCACCGGGACAGGGGGGTCCGCAGAGACCCAGTACTTC.

Only a few counts were recorded for this clone. The V and J genes are TRBV10-1 and TRBJ2-7; D might be TRBD1 (6 bases). Germline loops: CDR1 WNHNN, CDR2 SYGVQD (reference sequence). V was cut by 3 bases and J by 4 bases, with 7 bases left in between. The CDR3 sequence is 12 residues long. In DNA form, the CDR3 reads TGCGCCAGCAGTGAAGGGGGATACGAGCAGTACTTC. Protein sequence: CASSEGGYEQYF.

This chain connects TRBV18 to TRBJ2-2; the match to TRBD1 covers 7 bases. CDR3 length: 16 residues. Germline CDR1 is KGHSH and CDR2 is LQKENI. V shed 3 bases and J 2 bases; nucleotides not matched to a gene: 6. Here the CDR3 DNA reads TGTGCCAGCTCACCGGGAAGACAGGGAAACACCGGGGAGCTGTTTTTT. It encodes CASSPGRQGNTGELFF.

V and J are TRBV29-1 and TRBJ2-3; D gene uncertain. Looked up from germline, CDR1 is SQVTM and CDR2 is ANQGSEA. The CDR3 has 12 residues. The V and J ends lost 4 bases and 2 bases respectively, with 7 bases between them. CDR3 in amino acids: CSVVEPTDTQYF. The CDR3 coding sequence is TGCAGCGTTGTGGAGCCCACAGATACGCAGTATTTT.

The V gene is TRBV7-2, the J gene TRBJ1-3; weak D call: TRBD1 (6 bases). The V end was cut by 3 bases, the J end by 1 base, with 16 bases between. The length of the CDR3 is 17 residues. In germline, CDR1 is SGHTA, CDR2 FQGNSA. Written as DNA, the CDR3 is TGTGCCAGCAGCTTCACACAACAGGGTCTGTCTGGAAACACCATATATTTT. Translating it yields CASSFTQQGLSGNTIYF.

The V gene is TRBV5-8, the J gene TRBJ1-5; TRBD1 agrees at 11 bases. V lost 7 bases, J lost 10 bases, and 7 bases stayed unmatched. There are 13 residues in the CDR3. Germline V gives CDR1 SGHTS, CDR2 YDEGEE. The CDR3: CASQDRGRQPQHF. The CDR3 DNA sequence: TGTGCCAGCCAGGACAGGGGGCGACAACCCCAGCATTTT.

V gene TRBV11-2 combines with J gene TRBJ2-4; D unclear. Germline loops: CDR1 SGHAT, CDR2 FQNNGV. Between the trimmed V and J ends, which lost 5 bases and 5 bases, there was a span of 13 bases. The CDR3 runs 14 residues. CDR3 region: CASSTPWVENIQYF. CDR3 DNA: TGTGCCAGCAGCACCCCCTGGGTAGAAAACATTCAGTACTTC.